Sequencing of this TCR beta chain was carried out in a study of glioma-infiltrating T cells after dendritic cell vaccination. The method was immunoSEQ multiplex PCR; TCRdb's version includes in-frame clones alone and lacks a portion of them. The data show under 75,000 clones, 85% seen once. The germline CDR1 and CDR2 sequences are SGHNT and YENEEA. After removal of 5 bases from V and 4 bases from J, the junction contained 8 bases not matched to a gene. This CDR3 contains 16 residues. Time point specified: after dendritic cell vaccination, including at tumor progression/relapse. The specimen was blood, collected after dendritic cell vaccination. The sequence was collected from a human donor with glioblastoma. The chain joins TRBV11-3 to TRBJ2-1; 10 bases match TRBD2. The DNA of the CDR3 is TGTGCCAGCAGCCTCTCAAGCGGGGGGGATTACAATGAGCAGTTCTTC. Its translation: CASSLSSGGDYNEQFF.